The 26 T cell receptor beta chains below were found in one sample sequenced in a study of post-analysis software for immune sequencing data. Study results and caveats: Compared with controls, patients had more of about 5 TRBV segments, including TRBV5-6, TRBV5-1 and TRBV20-1.

Each TCR beta cDNA library carried unique molecular identifiers. From the PCR reads, TCRdb called clonotypes with MiXCR, one entry per CDR3 protein. Counted here are about 200,000 distinct CDR3 sequences, 29% occurring once; the ten biggest clones make up roughly 3.5%. What these receptors recognize is not known. Sequences were obtained from blood. The receptor source for this set is a girl aged 2 to 17 with multiple sclerosis.

This clonotype was seen repeatedly, ten times or more. J is TRBJ2-7 and V is TRBV4-1; unclear D gene. V gave up 5 bases and J gave up 7 bases, with 12 bases separating them. CDR1 and CDR2 from the germline V gene are MGHRA and YSYEKL. CDR3 length: 12 residues. CDR3 bases: TGCGCCAGCAGCATACGTGATGGGGAGCAGTACTTC. This codes for CASSIRDGEQYF.

This clonotype was seen repeatedly, ten times or more. The chain is built from TRBV3-1 and TRBJ2-7; 7 bases match TRBD2. Looked up from germline, CDR1 is LGHDT and CDR2 is YNNKEL (reference sequence). The CDR3 extends over 14 amino acids. V dropped 5 bases and J dropped 4; count of bases not matched to a gene: 8. CDR3 sequence reads: CASSYSGGSYEQYF. In nucleotides, the CDR3 is TGTGCCAGCAGCTACTCGGGAGGTTCTTACGAGCAGTACTTC.

This chain links TRBV28 with TRBJ2-7, with 10 positions matching TRBD1. Trimming cost V 6 bases and J 5 bases; bases outside gene matches: 10. Germline CDR1 is MDHEN and CDR2 is SYDVKM. The CDR3 has 15 amino acids. The CDR3 DNA is TGTGCCAGCAGCCGACGAGGACAGGGGGGCAACGAGCAGTACTTC. Protein product: CASSRRGQGGNEQYF.

This clonotype was counted ten times or more. The CDR3 sequence is CASSLQPYEQYF. DNA of the CDR3: TGCGCCAGCAGCCTTCAGCCATACGAGCAGTACTTC. V usage is TRBV5-1 and J usage is TRBJ2-7; D is unresolved. The ends were cut back, 4 bases at V and 4 bases at J, with 9 bases in the middle. The CDR3 totals 12 residues. Germline assignment: CDR1 SGHRS and CDR2 YFSETQ.

The rearrangement joins TRBV27 to TRBJ2-3; no clear D gene. CDR1 is MNHEY and CDR2 is SMNVEV in the germline V gene (reference sequence). V gave up 2 bases and J gave up 0 bases, with 12 bases separating them. The CDR3 spans 16 residues. The CDR3 DNA reads as TGTGCCAGCAGTTTAAAACTTCCCAGAAGCACAGATACGCAGTATTTT. Translating it yields CASSLKLPRSTDTQYF.

As regards this clonotype: A much larger clonotype is one base distant, so this may be a read error. CDR3 coding DNA: TGTGTCAGCAGCCTCGACAGATATAGCTATGGCTACACCTTC. This codes for CVSSLDRYSYGYTF. The rearrangement joins TRBV7-9 to TRBJ1-2; a weak D match, TRBD1 (5 bases). Germline values: CDR1 SEHNR, CDR2 FQNEAQ (reference sequence). This CDR3 has 14 amino acids.

The V call is TRBV7-2, the J call TRBJ2-5, with TRBD1 as a possible D gene (6 bases). Germline CDR1 reads SGHTA; CDR2 reads FQGNSA. The CDR3 totals 15 residues. The V end lost 1 base, the J end lost 1 base, and 10 bases lay between the germline ends. DNA of the CDR3: TGTGCCAGCAGCTTAGATGGGACACGCCAAGAGACCCAGTACTTC. This codes for CASSLDGTRQETQYF.

This clonotype was detected a few times. The chain joins TRBV2 to TRBJ2-1, with D maybe TRBD1 (5 bases). Trimming removed 4 bases from V and 14 bases from J, with 9 bases in between. Looked up from germline, CDR1 is SNHLY and CDR2 is FYNNEI. CDR3 length equals 10 residues. CDR3 residues: CASSGGREFF. CDR3 DNA sequence: TGTGCCAGCAGTGGCGGCAGGGAGTTCTTC.

This clonotype was detected a few times. This rearrangement joins TRBV24-1 to TRBJ2-1; 8 nucleotides match TRBD2. CDR3 length: 19 residues. The J segment lost 2 bases and the V segment lost 1 base, leaving 12 bases of the junction unmatched. Germline CDR1 KGHDR, CDR2 SFDVKD. CDR3 region: CATSDLKFGAGGAYNEQFF. The CDR3 coding sequence is TGTGCCACCAGTGATTTAAAATTTGGTGCGGGAGGCGCCTACAATGAGCAGTTCTTC.

Only a few counts were recorded for this clonotype. The chain carries TRBV5-1 and TRBJ2-3; 8 bases agree with TRBD1. CDR1 is SGHRS and CDR2 is YFSETQ in the germline V gene. The CDR3 extends over 16 amino acids. Trimming at V came to 5 bases and at J to 0 bases, leaving 8 bases not matched to a gene. The CDR3 sequence: CASSSQGASSTDTQYF. The CDR3 DNA reads TGCGCCAGCAGTTCCCAGGGGGCCTCTAGCACAGATACGCAGTATTTT. The full variable domain, rest sourced from reference TRBV5-1 and TRBJ2-3, is KAGVTQTPRYLIKTRGQQVTLSCSPISGHRSVSWYQQTPGQGLQFLFEYFSETQRNKGNFPGRFSGRQFSNSRSEMNVSTLELGDSALYLCASSSQGASSTDTQYFGPGTRLTVL.

The chain has TRBV6-2 or TRBV6-3 and TRBJ1-1; tentatively, D is TRBD1 (6 bases). The germline CDR1 and CDR2 sequences are MNHEY and SVGEGT. The length of the CDR3 is 16 residues. The V gene lost 6 bases and the J gene lost 5 bases, with 22 bases spanning the gap. CDR3 coding DNA: TGTGCCAGCAGAAGGATCACAGGGTTGGGAGGAACTGAAGCTTTCTTT. It specifies CASRRITGLGGTEAFF.

For this clonotype: A read error is possible here, since a much larger clone lies one base away. V usage is TRBV7-2 and J usage is TRBJ2-7; perhaps TRBD2 as D (5 bases). The V gene's germline CDR1 is SGHTA and CDR2 FQGNSA. The CDR3 is made up of 15 amino acids. V was clipped by 4 bases and J by 3 bases, with 16 bases between them. The CDR3 loop is CASSSSGADHYEQYF. The CDR3 bases are TGTGCCAGCAGCTCCAGCGGAGCGGACCACTACGAGCAGTACTTC.

The rearrangement joins TRBV5-4 to TRBJ2-3; D might be TRBD1 (5 bases). V lost 0 bases, J lost 4 bases, and 15 bases lay in between. Germline V gene lookup returns CDR1 SGHNT and CDR2 YYREEE (reference sequence). The CDR3 covers 16 residues. CDR3 sequence (DNA): TGTGCCAGCAGCTTGGGTGCCAAAACGACAGCAGATACGCAGTATTTT. Translated, it gives CASSLGAKTTADTQYF.

This clonotype was found many times. V and J are TRBV5-1 and TRBJ2-7; TRBD1 aligns across 8 bases. Germline V gives CDR1 SGHRS, CDR2 YFSETQ. The CDR3 is made up of 13 amino acids. The trim removed 3 bases at V and 7 bases at J, leaving 6 bases unmatched. CDR3 protein: CASSSDRGREQYF. CDR3 DNA: TGCGCCAGCAGCTCAGACAGGGGCCGGGAGCAGTACTTC.

The chain links TRBV29-1 to TRBJ2-4, with TRBD1 as a possible D gene (5 bases). With the DNA end fitting TRBJ2-5 better, the J assignment may be wrong. Germline V CDR1 and CDR2: SQVTM, ANQGSEA. This CDR3 is 14 amino acids long. The CDR3 sequence is CSATEGAALKTQYF. CDR3 nucleotides: TGCAGCGCCACTGAAGGGGCGGCGCTGAAGACCCAGTACTTC.

This clonotype was counted many times. The chain recombines TRBV5-1 with TRBJ2-1, with D perhaps matching TRBD2 (6 bases). Germline V CDR1 and CDR2: SGHRS, YFSETQ. This CDR3 comprises 14 residues. V was clipped by 4 bases and J by 0 bases, with 8 bases between them. The CDR3 spells CASSPGDSYNEQFF. The DNA of the CDR3 is TGCGCCAGCAGCCCGGGGGACTCCTACAATGAGCAGTTCTTC.

This clonotype was observed at least ten times. The V call is TRBV29-1, the J call TRBJ2-1, with D tentatively TRBD1 or TRBD2 (6 bases each). CDR3 length: 15 amino acids. CDR1 is SQVTM, CDR2 ANQGSEA, per germline. V was pared by 6 bases and J by 3 bases, with 18 bases between. In DNA, the CDR3 is TGCAGCGTCCTTTCTCCGGGGGCTAACTACAATGAGCAGTTCTTC. Translating gives CSVLSPGANYNEQFF.

As for this clonotype: A much larger clone differs from this one at a single base, so this may be a read error. This sequence joins TRBV20-1 and TRBJ2-3; unclear D gene. The V gene's germline CDR1 is DFQATT and CDR2 SNEGSKA (reference sequence). The CDR3 totals 13 residues. CDR3 amino acids: CSALANTTDTQYF. The CDR3 bases are TGCAGTGCTTTGGCTAACACCACAGATACACAGTATTTT.

The chain uses TRBV19 and TRBJ1-5; D gene uncertain. Germline values: CDR1 LNHDA, CDR2 SQIVND (reference sequence). This CDR3 region has 14 residues. Trimming removed 1 base at V and 4 bases at J, with 8 bases between. CDR3 sequence reads: CASSIVVLNQPQHF. In DNA form, the CDR3 reads TGTGCCAGTAGTATAGTAGTTCTAAATCAGCCCCAGCATTTT.

Regarding this clonotype: This may stem from a read error, because a much larger clone lies one nucleotide away. V and J are TRBV29-1 and TRBJ2-7; D tentatively reads TRBD1 or TRBD2 (6 bases each). CDR3 size: 13 residues. Germline CDR1 is SQVTM and CDR2 is ANQGSEA. CDR3 DNA sequence: TGCAGCGGTGAAGGGGGGCTAGCCGAGAGGCAGTACTTC. Translation: CSGEGGLAERQYF.

Many counts were recorded for this clonotype. The chain has TRBV5-4 and TRBJ2-1; 7 bases align to TRBD2. CDR3 length: 16 amino acids. In germline, CDR1 is SGHNT, CDR2 YYREEE (reference sequence). V dropped 1 base and J dropped 5; count of bases not matched to a gene: 9. The CDR3 coding sequence is TGTGCCAGCAGCTTGCCTGTGGGAGGGAGAAACAATGAGCAGTTCTTC. Residues: CASSLPVGGRNNEQFF.

This clonotype was detected only a few times. The V gene is TRBV2, the J gene TRBJ2-5; D is undetermined. The CDR3 has 13 residues. The germline V gene has CDR1 SNHLY and CDR2 FYNNEI. V lost 5 bases, J lost 2 bases, and 9 bases lay in between. CDR3 region: CASSRAGQETQYF. The CDR3 coding sequence is TGTGCCAGCAGTCGGGCAGGACAAGAGACCCAGTACTTC.

This sequence joins TRBV20-1 and TRBJ1-6, with D perhaps matching TRBD1 (6 bases). The V end was cut by 1 base, the J end by 5 bases, with 12 bases between. The CDR3 is made up of 15 amino acids. Germline V gene lookup returns CDR1 DFQATT and CDR2 SNEGSKA (reference sequence). The DNA for the CDR3 is TGCAGTGCTAGAGGAGGGAACAGGGATAATTCACCCCTCCACTTT. Amino acids: CSARGGNRDNSPLHF.

This clonotype was seen a handful of times. The chain employs TRBV5-1 and TRBJ1-1; 8 positions agree with TRBD1. The V gene's germline CDR1 is SGHRS and CDR2 YFSETQ. The CDR3 sequence is 13 residues long. With V trimmed by 3 bases and J by 7 bases, 5 bases remained unmatched. CDR3 residues: CASSWTGSVEAFF. CDR3 sequence (DNA): TGCGCCAGCAGCTGGACAGGGTCGGTTGAAGCTTTCTTT.

This clonotype was seen more than once but under ten times. The chain employs TRBV28 and TRBJ1-6, with 9 bases identical to TRBD1. V was clipped by 7 bases and J by 10 bases; unmatched bases: 11. This CDR3 contains 15 residues. CDR1 and CDR2 from the germline V gene are MDHEN and SYDVKM. The CDR3 loop is CASTPTGTGTSPLHF. In DNA, the CDR3 is TGTGCCAGCACCCCGACAGGGACAGGGACATCACCCCTCCACTTT.

This clonotype has more than one count but fewer than ten. The CDR3 sequence is CSVRQGGDTGELFF. For the CDR3, the DNA is TGCAGTGTGCGACAGGGAGGGGACACCGGGGAGCTGTTTTTT. This sequence joins TRBV20-1 and TRBJ2-2; D possibly uses TRBD1 or TRBD2 (7 bases each). CDR1 DFQATT and CDR2 SNEGSKA come from the germline V gene (reference sequence). V lost 7 bases and J 3 bases, leaving 15 bases between the germline ends. This CDR3 comprises 14 residues.